This is a list of T cell receptor beta chains from one sample in a study of cytomegalovirus exposure and HLA in healthy donors. TCRdb's table, derived via immunoSEQ multiplex PCR, lists solely in-frame clones and lacks some. Of tens of thousands of clones in the sample, roughly two thirds are singletons; the top ten hold approximately 15%. The specimen was PBMCs. All receptors derive from a male donor in good health and CMV-seropositive. CDR3s include the opening cysteine and the closing phenylalanine or tryptophan. Each record gives: V gene, clone size, J gene, D gene, CDR3 DNA, CDR3 protein. D genes are given only for firm matches. Size tells how often a clone was seen (once, few, many) or the class of an expanded clone, and some rows leave it out.

V: TRBV6-5; size: .; J: TRBJ1-1; D: TRBD1; DNA: TGTGCCAGCAGTTACACCGGACAGGGCATGAACACTGAAGCTTTCTTT; CDR3: CASSYTGQGMNTEAFF
V: TRBV5-1; size: few; J: TRBJ1-2; D: TRBD1; DNA: TGCGCCAGCAGCTTTTCTACCGGGACAGGGGTTGGCTACACCTTC; CDR3: CASSFSTGTGVGYTF
V: TRBV6-4; size: .; J: TRBJ2-5; D: TRBD2; DNA: TGTGCCAGCAGTGGGGGAATAGCGGGAGAAGGGGAGACCCAGTACTTC; CDR3: CASSGGIAGEGETQYF
V: TRBV25-1; size: .; J: TRBJ2-5; D: TRBD1; DNA: TGTGCCAGCAGTGGCCGAGGGACAGGCGCAGAGACCCAGTACTTC; CDR3: CASSGRGTGAETQYF
V: TRBV5-6; size: .; J: TRBJ2-7; D: .; DNA: TGTGCCAGCAGCTACGGAAGCGGACCTCGGCGCTACGAGCAGTACTTC; CDR3: CASSYGSGPRRYEQYF
V: TRBV5-1; size: .; J: TRBJ2-2; D: .; DNA: TGCGCCAGCAGCCTGGGGTCAGCGGTAAACACCGGGGAGCTGTTTTTT; CDR3: CASSLGSAVNTGELFF
V: TRBV5-6; size: .; J: TRBJ1-5; D: .; DNA: TGTGCCAGCAGCTTGTATGACAGGAACAATCAGCCCCAGCATTTT; CDR3: CASSLYDRNNQPQHF
V: TRBV7-2; size: .; J: TRBJ2-4; D: TRBD2; DNA: TGTGCCAGCAGCTTGTTGCGGGGGAAAAACATTCAGTACTTC; CDR3: CASSLLRGKNIQYF
V: TRBV5-4; size: .; J: TRBJ1-2; D: .; DNA: TGTGCCAGCAGCCCGACGGGGGGGGGCTATGGCTACACCTTC; CDR3: CASSPTGGGYGYTF
V: TRBV11-3; size: .; J: TRBJ1-1; D: .; DNA: TGTGCCAGCAGCTTAGGCCGGGGTAACACTGAAGCTTTCTTT; CDR3: CASSLGRGNTEAFF
V: TRBV7-9; size: .; J: TRBJ2-2; D: TRBD2; DNA: TGTGCCAGCAGCCCCAAGGCTCTTAGCGGGATGGTCGGGGAGCTGTTTTTT; CDR3: CASSPKALSGMVGELFF
V: TRBV29-1; size: once; J: TRBJ1-5; D: .; DNA: TGCAGCGTTCGGGACTCAATCAATCAGCCCCAGCATTTT; CDR3: CSVRDSINQPQHF
V: TRBV20-1; size: .; J: TRBJ1-2; D: .; DNA: TGCAGTGCTCCCGCTAACTATGGCTACACCTTC; CDR3: CSAPANYGYTF
V: TRBV10-2; size: .; J: TRBJ2-7; D: TRBD1; DNA: TGCGCCAGCAGTGAGAAGGTGGGACAGATGAACTCCTACGAGCAGTACTTC; CDR3: CASSEKVGQMNSYEQYF
V: TRBV11-3; size: .; J: TRBJ2-7; D: TRBD1; DNA: TGTGCCAGTAGCCAAAGGACAGGGACCTACGAGCAGTACTTC; CDR3: CASSQRTGTYEQYF
V: TRBV7-9; size: few; J: TRBJ1-4; D: .; DNA: TGTGCCAGCAGTCCCCGGACTAATGAAAAACTGTTTTTT; CDR3: CASSPRTNEKLFF